The 18 T cell receptor beta chains below were found in one sample sequenced in a study of T cells after yellow fever vaccination. MiXCR was run by TCRdb on the 5' RACE reads, yielding one entry per CDR3 protein. The sample shows a few hundred thousand distinct CDR3 sequences, roughly a sixth of them seen only once. The specimen was PBMCs, collected around 5 days after the first yellow fever vaccination. The source is a man aged 18 to 30 who received the YFV17D yellow fever vaccine.

The chain couples TRBV20-1 to TRBJ2-1; 10 nucleotides line up with TRBD2. V lost 7 bases and J lost 2; bases outside the gene matches: 17. CDR3 length equals 18 residues. Germline assignment: CDR1 DFQATT and CDR2 SNEGSKA (reference sequence). The CDR3 coding sequence is TGCAGTGTTCAGGCGCTAGCGGGGGTGTCTCGCGCCTACAATGAGCAGTTCTTC. Its translation: CSVQALAGVSRAYNEQFF.

V gene TRBV9 combines with J gene TRBJ2-5; the match to TRBD2 covers 8 bases. The germline CDR1 and CDR2 sequences are SGDLS and YYNGEE. Trimming cost V 0 bases and J 4 bases; bases outside gene matches: 2. CDR3 length: 14 amino acids. DNA for the CDR3: TGTGCCAGCAGCGTAGGGACTAGCACAGAGACCCAGTACTTC. Translated: CASSVGTSTETQYF.

This clonotype was seen more than once but under ten times. This CDR3 reads CASSLAPGQPEAFF. The CDR3 DNA sequence: TGTGCCAGCAGCTTAGCTCCCGGACAGCCTGAAGCTTTCTTT. The J gene is TRBJ1-1, the V gene TRBV7-2; the D gene is possibly TRBD1 (6 bases). Per germline, CDR1 SGHTA and CDR2 FQGNSA. This CDR3 comprises 14 residues. Trimming left V 0 bases short and J 6 bases short, with 11 bases between.

V and J are TRBV10-3 and TRBJ2-1, with 7 bases aligning to TRBD1. Germline values: CDR1 ENHRY, CDR2 SYGVKD. V lost 11 bases to trimming and J lost 5 bases; unmatched junction nucleotides: 9. This CDR3 contains 13 residues. The CDR3 sequence: CAFSGQMHNEQFF. In DNA form, the CDR3 reads TGTGCCTTTTCGGGACAGATGCACAATGAGCAGTTCTTC.

This clonotype has just a few counts. The chain carries TRBV7-9 and TRBJ1-1, with TRBD1 matching over 9 bases. Trimming at V came to 1 base and at J to 1 base, leaving 7 bases not matched to a gene. This CDR3 is built from 17 residues. The germline V gene encodes CDR1 SEHNR and CDR2 FQNEAQ (reference sequence). CDR3 in DNA: TGTGCCAGCAGCTTAGGGACAGGGGCCCGGTGGAACACTGAAGCTTTCTTT. Amino acids: CASSLGTGARWNTEAFF.

In its sample, this clonotype was seen a few times. The chain couples TRBV7-2 to TRBJ2-7, with D perhaps being TRBD1 or TRBD2 (5 bases each). Germline CDR1 reads SGHTA; CDR2 reads FQGNSA. Trimming took off 1 base at V and 6 bases at J, with 10 bases between the two ends. The CDR3 is 13 residues long. This CDR3 reads CASSLVTGLEQYF. The CDR3 region has the DNA TGTGCCAGCAGCTTAGTTACAGGACTCGAGCAGTACTTC.

The chain joins TRBV4-1 to TRBJ1-1; D uncertain. From germline, CDR1 is MGHRA and CDR2 YSYEKL. Deletions cut 4 bases from V and 10 bases from J, with 13 bases between. The CDR3 loop spans 12 amino acids. Here the CDR3 reads CASSLTTGRAFF. The CDR3 nucleotides read TGCGCCAGCAGCCTAACGACGGGGAGAGCTTTCTTT.

The gene calls are TRBV11-2 and TRBJ2-5; TRBD2 might be the D (6 bases). CDR1 is SGHAT, CDR2 FQNNGV, per germline. The CDR3 consists of 15 residues. V was pared by 5 bases and J by 4 bases, with 17 bases between. In DNA, the CDR3 is TGTGCCAGCAGCCCCGACGCGGGGTTCCGAGAGACCCAGTACTTC. It yields the protein CASSPDAGFRETQYF. The whole variable domain, filled in from reference TRBV11-2 and TRBJ2-5, reads EAGVAQSPRYKIIEKRQSVAFWCNPISGHATLYWYQQILGQGPKLLIQFQNNGVVDDSQLPKDRFSAERLKGVDSTLKIQPAKLEDSAVYLCASSPDAGFRETQYFGPGTRLLVL.

The chain recombines TRBV5-1 with TRBJ2-5; D ambiguous. CDR3 length: 16 residues. Between the trimmed V and J ends, which lost 0 bases and 4 bases, there was a span of 16 bases. Per the germline V gene, CDR1 is SGHRS and CDR2 is YFSETQ. CDR3 nucleotide sequence: TGCGCCAGCAGCTTGGCGGATAATCACCTGGGAGAGACCCAGTACTTC. Translated, it gives CASSLADNHLGETQYF.

V usage is TRBV10-3 and J usage is TRBJ2-1; 7 bases map to TRBD1. CDR1 is ENHRY and CDR2 is SYGVKD in the germline V gene. V lost 10 bases and J lost 4; bases outside the gene matches: 10. The length of the CDR3 is 14 residues. The DNA of the CDR3 is TGTGCCAGCGGGCCGTGGGACAGATACAATGAGCAGTTCTTC. As protein: CASGPWDRYNEQFF.

The chain joins TRBV4-3 to TRBJ1-5; unclear D gene. There are 16 residues in the CDR3. V was pared by 2 bases and J by 8 bases, with 19 bases between. Germline V gene sequence: CDR1 LGHNA, CDR2 YSLEER. The CDR3 region has the DNA TGCGCCAGCAGCCAATCGGCCTCCGGTTTTGTGGAGCCCCAGCATTTT. It codes for CASSQSASGFVEPQHF.

The J gene is TRBJ2-7, the V gene TRBV7-7; tentative D call: TRBD2 (6 bases). This CDR3 is 13 amino acids long. V lost 5 bases and J lost 13, with 21 bases in between. The germline CDR1 and CDR2 sequences are SSHAT and FNYEAQ (reference sequence). The CDR3 bases are TGTGCCAGCAGCCCCTTCGCGGGGAGGAGCATTTACTTC. Protein sequence: CASSPFAGRSIYF.

This clonotype was seen repeatedly, ten times or more. The rearrangement links TRBV24-1 to TRBJ2-2, with TRBD1 matching 10 bases. V was clipped by 9 bases and J by 3 bases; unmatched bases: 0. The CDR3 consists of 13 residues. The germline gives CDR1 KGHDR, CDR2 SFDVKD. CDR3 loop: CATGTGDTGELFF. The CDR3 region has the DNA TGTGCCACCGGGACAGGGGACACCGGGGAGCTGTTTTTT.

Many counts were recorded for this clonotype. This chain links TRBV10-3 with TRBJ1-5; 8 positions match TRBD1. CDR1 ENHRY and CDR2 SYGVKD come from the germline V gene. The CDR3 is made up of 13 amino acids. J was trimmed by 6 bases and V by 6 bases; bases with no gene match: 4. The CDR3 region has the DNA TGTGCCATCAGGCAGGGGGCTGGTCAGCCCCAGCATTTT. The encoded protein is CAIRQGAGQPQHF.

The V and J genes are TRBV6-5 and TRBJ1-2; TRBD1 matches 7 bases. The junction had 8 bases not matched to a gene; V was cut back by 0 bases and J by 7 bases. The CDR3 has 15 residues. CDR1 MNHEY and CDR2 SVGAGI come from the germline V gene. The DNA of the CDR3 is TGTGCCAGCAGTTACTCGATTTACAGGGGTGGTGGCTACACCTTC. It is translated as CASSYSIYRGGGYTF.

In this sample, this clonotype turned up many times. This sequence joins TRBV12-3 or TRBV12-4 and TRBJ2-7, with D unclear. Deletions cut 5 bases from V and 1 base from J, with 9 bases between. The CDR3 is made up of 13 amino acids. CDR3 region: CASSTSRSYEQYV. As DNA, the CDR3 is TGTGCCAGCAGTACCAGTCGGTCCTACGAGCAGTACGTC.

The chain recombines TRBV25-1 with TRBJ2-1; D is unresolved. CDR1 MGHDK and CDR2 SYGVNS come from the germline V gene. The CDR3 covers 15 residues. V gave up 0 bases and J gave up 7 bases, with 13 bases separating them. The CDR3 DNA reads TGTGCCAGCAGTGAATATTTCAGTCTAGGAAATGAGCAGTTCTTC. Protein product: CASSEYFSLGNEQFF.

There are many counts of this clonotype. CDR3 amino acids: CSVEGEAKNIQYF. For the CDR3, the DNA is TGCAGCGTTGAGGGGGAAGCCAAAAACATTCAGTACTTC. The chain uses TRBV29-1 and TRBJ2-4; the D gene could be TRBD1 or TRBD2 (5 bases each). CDR1 and CDR2 from the germline V gene are SQVTM and ANQGSEA. The CDR3 contains 13 residues. V was shortened by 3 bases and J by 0 bases, with 6 bases between the two germline ends.